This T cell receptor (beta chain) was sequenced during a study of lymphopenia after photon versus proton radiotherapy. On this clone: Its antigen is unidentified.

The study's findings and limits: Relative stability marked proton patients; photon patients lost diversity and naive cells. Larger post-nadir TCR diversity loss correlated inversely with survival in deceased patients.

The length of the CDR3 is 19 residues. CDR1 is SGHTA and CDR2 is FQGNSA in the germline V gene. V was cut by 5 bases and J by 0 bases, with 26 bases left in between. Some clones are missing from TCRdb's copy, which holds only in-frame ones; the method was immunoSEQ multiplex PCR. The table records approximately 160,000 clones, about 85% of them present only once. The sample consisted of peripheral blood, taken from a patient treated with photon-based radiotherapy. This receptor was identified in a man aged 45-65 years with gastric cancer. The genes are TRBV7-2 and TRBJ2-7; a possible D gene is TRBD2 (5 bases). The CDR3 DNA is TGTGCCAGCAGCCCCTCTTTTGTGGGAGTTCGTTCCGTCTCCTACGAGCAGTACTTC. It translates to CASSPSFVGVRSVSYEQYF.